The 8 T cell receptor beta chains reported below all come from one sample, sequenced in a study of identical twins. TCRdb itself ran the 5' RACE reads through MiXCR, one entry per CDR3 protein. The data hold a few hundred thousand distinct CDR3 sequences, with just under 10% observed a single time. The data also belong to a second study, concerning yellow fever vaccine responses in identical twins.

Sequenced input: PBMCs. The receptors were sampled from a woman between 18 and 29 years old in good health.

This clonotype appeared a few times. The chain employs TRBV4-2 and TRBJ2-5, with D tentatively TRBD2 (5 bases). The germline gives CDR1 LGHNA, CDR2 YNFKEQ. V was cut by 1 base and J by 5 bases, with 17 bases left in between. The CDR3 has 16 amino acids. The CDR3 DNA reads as TGTGCCAGCAGCCAAGTGGTAGGAGAGTGGGAGGAGACCCAGTACTTC. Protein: CASSQVVGEWEETQYF.

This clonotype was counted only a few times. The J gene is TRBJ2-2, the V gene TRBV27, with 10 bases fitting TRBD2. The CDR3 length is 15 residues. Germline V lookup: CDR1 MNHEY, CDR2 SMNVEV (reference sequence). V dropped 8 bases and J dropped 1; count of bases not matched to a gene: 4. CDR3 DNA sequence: TGTGCCAGCGTCCCTAGCGGGGGGAACACCGGGGAGCTGTTTTTT. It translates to CASVPSGGNTGELFF.

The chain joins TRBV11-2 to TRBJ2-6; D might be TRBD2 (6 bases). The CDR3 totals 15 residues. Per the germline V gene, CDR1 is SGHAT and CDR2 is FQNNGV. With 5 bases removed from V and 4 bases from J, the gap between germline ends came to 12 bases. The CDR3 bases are TGTGCCAGCAGCCCCCCCCGGGGGGGGGCCAACGTCCTGACTTTC. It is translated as CASSPPRGGANVLTF.

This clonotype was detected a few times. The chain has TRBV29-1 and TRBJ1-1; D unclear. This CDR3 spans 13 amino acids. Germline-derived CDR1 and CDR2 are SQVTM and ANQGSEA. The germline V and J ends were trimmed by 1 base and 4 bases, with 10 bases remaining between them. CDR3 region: CSVEGEGSTEAFF. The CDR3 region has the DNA TGCAGCGTTGAAGGTGAGGGATCCACTGAAGCTTTCTTT.

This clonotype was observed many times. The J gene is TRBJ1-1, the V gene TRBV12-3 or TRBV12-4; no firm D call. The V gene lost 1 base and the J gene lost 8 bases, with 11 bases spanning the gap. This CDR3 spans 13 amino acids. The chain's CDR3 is CASSLDAEGEAFF. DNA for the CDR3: TGTGCCAGCAGTTTAGACGCTGAAGGGGAAGCTTTCTTT.

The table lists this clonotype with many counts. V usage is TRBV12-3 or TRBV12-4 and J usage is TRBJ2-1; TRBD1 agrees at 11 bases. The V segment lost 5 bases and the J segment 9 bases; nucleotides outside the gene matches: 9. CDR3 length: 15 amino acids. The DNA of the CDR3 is TGTGCCAGCAGTCCGGACAGGGGGCTGGTCTCTGAGCAGTTCTTC. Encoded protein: CASSPDRGLVSEQFF.

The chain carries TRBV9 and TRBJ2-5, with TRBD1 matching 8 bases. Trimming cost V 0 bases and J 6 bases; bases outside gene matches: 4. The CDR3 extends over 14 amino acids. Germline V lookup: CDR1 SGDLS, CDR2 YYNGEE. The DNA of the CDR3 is TGTGCCAGCAGCGTAGGGACAGGGATAAAGACCCAGTACTTC. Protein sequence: CASSVGTGIKTQYF.

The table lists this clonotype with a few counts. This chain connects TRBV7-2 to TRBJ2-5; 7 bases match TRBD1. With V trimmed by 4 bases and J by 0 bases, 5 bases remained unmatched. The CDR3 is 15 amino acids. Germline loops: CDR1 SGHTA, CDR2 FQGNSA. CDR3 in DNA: TGTGCCAGCAGCTCCGGGGACAGCCACCAAGAGACCCAGTACTTC. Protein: CASSSGDSHQETQYF.